One and the same sample provided the 5 T cell receptor beta chains below, sequenced in a study of cytomegalovirus exposure and HLA in healthy donors. 60 Vbeta and 13 Jbeta primers were used in PCR. The data were produced by immunoSEQ multiplex PCR, yet TCRdb's version contains in-frame clones alone and is incomplete. This table holds about 190,000 clones, over 70% found once. The material sequenced was PBMCs. The receptor source for this set is a woman between 18 and 30 years old in good health and CMV-seropositive.

The rearrangement uses TRBV7-2 and TRBJ2-2; TRBD2 is a possible D gene (5 bases). Germline assignment: CDR1 SGHTA and CDR2 FQGNSA. V lost 11 bases and J 3 bases, leaving 19 bases between the germline ends. The CDR3 is made up of 15 amino acids. In nucleotides, the CDR3 is TGTGCCCTATTTCGTGGACTCTCCTACACCGGGGAGCTGTTTTTT. It codes for CALFRGLSYTGELFF.

This chain connects TRBV9 to TRBJ2-5; D is perhaps TRBD1 (5 bases). Germline V gene lookup returns CDR1 SGDLS and CDR2 YYNGEE. The CDR3 is made up of 17 amino acids. Trimming took 4 bases from V and 1 from J, leaving 20 bases between them. This CDR3 reads CASSPHSGTGFQETQYF. In nucleotides, the CDR3 is TGTGCCAGCAGCCCCCACAGTGGAACAGGCTTCCAAGAGACCCAGTACTTC.

The V call is TRBV13, the J call TRBJ1-2, with TRBD1 identical over 7 bases. Germline V gene sequence: CDR1 PRHDT, CDR2 FYEKMQ (reference sequence). Unmatched junction bases numbered 6, after V lost 5 bases and J lost 3 bases. CDR3 length equals 14 residues. The CDR3 sequence: CASSASTGDYGYTF. For the CDR3, the DNA is TGTGCCAGCAGCGCAAGTACAGGGGACTATGGCTACACCTTC. The variable domain in full, with the rest retrieved from reference TRBV13 and TRBJ1-2, is AAGVIQSPRHLIKEKRETATLKCYPIPRHDTVYWYQQGPGQDPQFLISFYEKMQSDKGSIPDRFSAQQFSDYHSELNMSSLELGDSALYFCASSASTGDYGYTFGSGTRLTVV.

A single count supports this clone. The chain uses TRBV13 and TRBJ2-5; 7 bases map to TRBD2. The J call may be mistaken, given a closer DNA end match to TRBJ2-7. The V gene's germline CDR1 is PRHDT and CDR2 FYEKMQ (reference sequence). The CDR3 extends over 16 amino acids. CDR3 in amino acids: CASSPAGGTTSYEQYF. The DNA of the CDR3 is TGTGCCAGCAGCCCCGCCGGGGGGACCACCTCCTACGAGCAGTACTTC.

In regard to this clone: One end of the junction does not line up with germline, which may come from a read error. J is TRBJ2-3 and V is TRBV27; 9 positions agree with TRBD1. The CDR3 extends over 17 amino acids. Germline CDR1 MNHEY, CDR2 SMNVEV (reference sequence). CDR3 amino acids: CASSLSAQGARTGTQYF. In DNA form, the CDR3 reads TGTGCCAGCAGTTTATCCGCACAGGGGGCGCGGACAGGTACGCAGTATTTT.